What follows are 25 T cell receptor beta chains derived from one specimen sequenced in a study of blood T cell repertoires in COVID-19. The assay was immunoSEQ multiplex PCR, and TCRdb's table has in-frame clones only and misses some. The table shows some 130,000 clones, with approximately 82% occurring only once. Specimen: peripheral blood. All receptors come from a man aged 40-50 years with active or convalescent COVID-19.

As DNA, the CDR3 is TGTGCCAGCAGTTTATCGTTCGGGAAGATAAGGAACACTGAAGCTTTCTTT. It codes for CASSLSFGKIRNTEAFF. The rearrangement links TRBV27 to TRBJ1-1; D gene ambiguous. Trimming removed 0 bases from V and 1 base from J, with 15 bases in between. CDR1 is MNHEY and CDR2 is SMNVEV in the germline V gene (reference sequence). The CDR3 runs to 17 residues.

The genes are TRBV19 and TRBJ1-4; 7 bases line up with TRBD1. Germline V lookup: CDR1 LNHDA, CDR2 SQIVND (reference sequence). V was clipped by 10 bases and J by 5 bases; unmatched bases: 13. The CDR3 covers 15 residues. CDR3 DNA sequence: TGTGCCACGCACGCGTCCGGCAGGGGGAATGAAAAACTGTTTTTT. Its translation is CATHASGRGNEKLFF.

This chain connects TRBV7-2 to TRBJ2-3; TRBD2 aligns across 8 bases. V was pared by 8 bases and J by 2 bases, with 9 bases of the junction left unmatched. Per the germline V gene, CDR1 is SGHTA and CDR2 is FQGNSA. CDR3 size: 15 residues. CDR3 region: CASSRIAGNTDTQYF. In nucleotides, the CDR3 is TGTGCCAGCTCCAGGATAGCGGGAAACACAGATACGCAGTATTTT.

The V call is TRBV11-1, the J call TRBJ1-2, with D maybe TRBD1 (5 bases). V lost 3 bases, J lost 2 bases, and 13 bases lay in between. This CDR3 is 15 amino acids long. Looked up from germline, CDR1 is SGHAT and CDR2 is FQDESV (reference sequence). The chain's CDR3 is CASSLTDSLNYGYTF. Here the CDR3 DNA reads TGTGCCAGCAGCTTGACTGACAGCTTGAACTATGGCTACACCTTC.

This clone came up once. The rearrangement uses TRBV6-5 and TRBJ1-5, with 10 nucleotides matching TRBD1. The germline V gene encodes CDR1 MNHEY and CDR2 SVGAGI. The trim removed 6 bases at V and 6 bases at J, leaving 8 bases unmatched. This CDR3 spans 15 amino acids. CDR3 protein: CASRSGTGVTQPQHF. The CDR3 DNA reads TGTGCCAGCAGATCCGGGACAGGGGTAACTCAGCCCCAGCATTTT.

This chain links TRBV19 with TRBJ2-3; the D gene is possibly TRBD1 (6 bases). This CDR3 is built from 13 residues. Germline-derived CDR1 and CDR2 are LNHDA and SQIVND (reference sequence). Trimming removed 5 bases at V and 8 bases at J, with 14 bases between. The CDR3 loop is CASSLSGVGTQYF. The CDR3 bases are TGTGCCAGTAGTTTGTCAGGGGTCGGTACGCAGTATTTT.

This chain joins TRBV7-2 and TRBJ1-2, with TRBD1 identical over 7 bases. CDR1 is SGHTA, CDR2 FQGNSA, per germline. The CDR3 covers 14 residues. V dropped 5 bases and J dropped 5; count of bases not matched to a gene: 8. CDR3 nucleotide sequence: TGTGCCAGCAGCCCACCACAGGGGTTGTATGGCTACACCTTC. Amino acid sequence: CASSPPQGLYGYTF.

The CDR3 spells CASSLAGRYGYTF. In DNA, the CDR3 is TGTGCCAGCAGTTTAGCAGGGCGCTATGGCTACACCTTC. The V gene is TRBV28, the J gene TRBJ1-2, with D perhaps matching TRBD1 (5 bases). Per germline, CDR1 MDHEN and CDR2 SYDVKM. With 2 bases removed from V and 4 bases from J, the gap between germline ends came to 8 bases. The CDR3 sequence is 13 residues long.

The rearrangement links TRBV13 to TRBJ2-7; possible D gene TRBD1, 6 bases. This CDR3 comprises 13 residues. Trimming removed 5 bases from V and 1 base from J, with 9 bases in between. Germline CDR1 PRHDT, CDR2 FYEKMQ (reference sequence). DNA for the CDR3: TGTGCCAGCAGCCGGGACACTTCCTACGAGCAGTACTTC. Residues: CASSRDTSYEQYF. Based on the CDR3 plus reference TRBV13 and TRBJ2-7, the full variable domain is AAGVIQSPRHLIKEKRETATLKCYPIPRHDTVYWYQQGPGQDPQFLISFYEKMQSDKGSIPDRFSAQQFSDYHSELNMSSLELGDSALYFCASSRDTSYEQYFGPGTRLTVT.

The rearrangement links TRBV6-5 to TRBJ1-3; TRBD1 matches at 9 bases. V was clipped by 6 bases and J by 3 bases; unmatched bases: 3. The CDR3 runs to 14 residues. Per germline, CDR1 MNHEY and CDR2 SVGAGI. In DNA, the CDR3 is TGTGCCAGCAGCGAGACAGGGGGTGGAAACACCATATATTTT. This gives the protein CASSETGGGNTIYF.

The chain has TRBV19 and TRBJ1-4; no reliable D call. This CDR3 contains 15 residues. Germline V gene sequence: CDR1 LNHDA, CDR2 SQIVND (reference sequence). Trimming took 4 bases from V and 7 from J, leaving 16 bases between them. Here the CDR3 DNA reads TGTGCCAGTAGTACCTGGGCTCAGAGCAGTGAAAAACTGTTTTTT. Translation gives CASSTWAQSSEKLFF.

J is TRBJ1-1 and V is TRBV25-1; the match to TRBD1 covers 7 bases. CDR3 length: 15 amino acids. Trimming took 5 bases from V and 1 from J; bases not matched to a gene: 7. CDR1 MGHDK and CDR2 SYGVNS come from the germline V gene. CDR3 in DNA: TGTGCCAGCAGTTCCCCGACAGGGCGGAACACTGAAGCTTTCTTT. It encodes CASSSPTGRNTEAFF.

CDR3 coding DNA: TGCGCCAGCAGCTTACAGGGGGCAGACACCGGGGAGCTGTTTTTT. This encodes CASSLQGADTGELFF. The V call is TRBV5-1, the J call TRBJ2-2; 9 bases agree with TRBD1. In germline, CDR1 is SGHRS, CDR2 YFSETQ. The ends lost 2 bases at V and 3 bases at J; junction bases unmatched: 2. This CDR3 has 15 residues.

For the CDR3, the DNA is TGCGCCAGCAGCTTGGACGAGGGGGTGGGACAGCCCCAGCATTTT. The encoded protein is CASSLDEGVGQPQHF. J is TRBJ1-5 and V is TRBV5-1, with TRBD1 as a possible D gene (6 bases). The germline CDR1 and CDR2 sequences are SGHRS and YFSETQ. The V and J ends lost 0 bases and 7 bases respectively, with 14 bases between them. CDR3 size: 15 residues.

J is TRBJ2-7 and V is TRBV27, with a tentative D call TRBD1 (6 bases). The CDR3 is 18 amino acids. Germline CDR1 reads MNHEY; CDR2 reads SMNVEV (reference sequence). Between the trimmed V and J ends, which lost 5 bases and 0 bases, there was a span of 23 bases. The CDR3 nucleotides read TGTGCCAGCAGTACCCGTCCCTCTCTTACAGGGAACTCCTACGAGCAGTACTTC. This gives the protein CASSTRPSLTGNSYEQYF.

CDR3 in amino acids: CASSYPSQGQFSYEQYF. CDR3 sequence (DNA): TGTGCCAGCAGTTACCCCTCCCAGGGTCAGTTCTCCTACGAGCAGTACTTC. V is TRBV6-2 or TRBV6-3 and J is TRBJ2-7; D possibly corresponds to TRBD1 (5 bases). V gave up 2 bases and J gave up 0 bases, with 17 bases separating them. The germline gives CDR1 MNHEY, CDR2 SVGEGT. The CDR3 extends over 17 amino acids.

The chain employs TRBV19 and TRBJ2-5; 8 bases fit TRBD2. The CDR3 sequence is 15 residues long. Trimming removed 3 bases from V and 3 bases from J; junction bases left unmatched: 6. Germline V CDR1 and CDR2: LNHDA, SQIVND (reference sequence). CDR3 in DNA: TGTGCCAGTAGTATGGGACTAGGCCGAGAAGAGACCCAGTACTTC. Translation: CASSMGLGREETQYF.

The rearrangement links TRBV6-5 to TRBJ2-3; 8 positions agree with TRBD1. The CDR3 is made up of 14 amino acids. The germline gives CDR1 MNHEY, CDR2 SVGAGI. Losses at the gene ends were 6 bases for V and 3 bases for J; bases not matched to a gene: 5. CDR3 loop: CASRTGVGTDTQYF. The CDR3 DNA reads as TGTGCCAGCAGGACAGGGGTTGGGACAGATACGCAGTATTTT.

The chain joins TRBV28 to TRBJ1-2; 12 bases map to TRBD1. The CDR3 extends over 15 amino acids. Germline CDR1 MDHEN, CDR2 SYDVKM. Trimming removed 4 bases from V and 8 bases from J; junction bases left unmatched: 8. CDR3 protein: CASSSGQGAPRGYTF. CDR3 sequence (DNA): TGTGCCAGCAGTTCGGGACAGGGGGCCCCTCGGGGCTACACCTTC.

The chain joins TRBV9 to TRBJ1-1; perhaps TRBD1 as D (5 bases). V was pared by 4 bases and J by 5 bases, with 21 bases between. Germline V gene data show CDR1 as SGDLS and CDR2 as YYNGEE. This CDR3 is built from 16 residues. CDR3 residues: CASSQIPGVSSTEAFF. Written as DNA, the CDR3 is TGTGCCAGCAGCCAAATCCCGGGGGTCTCTAGTACTGAAGCTTTCTTT. Based on the CDR3 plus reference TRBV9 and TRBJ1-1, the full variable domain is DSGVTQTPKHLITATGQRVTLRCSPRSGDLSVYWYQQSLDQGLQFLIQYYNGEERAKGNILERFSAQQFPDLHSELNLSSLELGDSALYFCASSQIPGVSSTEAFFGQGTRLTVV.

The gene calls are TRBV25-1 and TRBJ1-3; 7 bases are shared with TRBD1. The CDR3 covers 15 residues. Germline V lookup: CDR1 MGHDK, CDR2 SYGVNS. V lost 5 bases and J lost 2; bases outside the gene matches: 6. This CDR3 reads CASSPPRGAGNTIYF. CDR3 DNA sequence: TGTGCCAGCAGTCCACCCAGGGGGGCTGGAAACACCATATATTTT. Drawing the rest from reference TRBV25-1 and TRBJ1-3, the complete variable domain is EADIYQTPRYLVIGTGKKITLECSQTMGHDKMYWYQQDPGMELHLIHYSYGVNSTEKGDLSSESTVSRIRTEHFPLTLESARPSHTSQYLCASSPPRGAGNTIYFGEGSWLTVV.

The chain is built from TRBV5-4 and TRBJ2-7, with D possibly being TRBD1 (6 bases). Germline assignment: CDR1 SGHNT and CDR2 YYREEE (reference sequence). The ends were cut back, 4 bases at V and 2 bases at J, with 10 bases in the middle. The CDR3 extends over 13 amino acids. CDR3: CASSRTVPYEQYF. CDR3 DNA sequence: TGTGCCAGCAGCCGGACAGTCCCCTACGAGCAGTACTTC.

The V gene is TRBV19, the J gene TRBJ1-5; 8 nucleotides agree with TRBD1. Germline V gene sequence: CDR1 LNHDA, CDR2 SQIVND (reference sequence). There are 14 residues in the CDR3. The trim removed 9 bases at V and 7 bases at J, leaving 11 bases unmatched. The CDR3 reads CASQKPGQAQPQHF. The CDR3 DNA reads TGTGCCAGCCAAAAACCGGGACAGGCCCAGCCCCAGCATTTT.

The chain links TRBV7-3 to TRBJ1-6, with a possible D match to TRBD1 (6 bases). Germline values: CDR1 SGHTA, CDR2 FQGTGA. The germline V and J ends were trimmed by 5 bases and 10 bases, with 18 bases remaining between them. The CDR3 spans 15 residues. The CDR3 sequence: CASSEQGGFGSPLHF. The CDR3 nucleotides read TGTGCCAGCAGCGAACAGGGAGGGTTTGGATCACCCCTCCACTTT. Combining the CDR3 with reference TRBV7-3 and TRBJ1-6 gives the whole variable domain GAGVSQTPSNKVTEKGKYVELRCDPISGHTALYWYRQSLGQGPEFLIYFQGTGAADDSGLPNDRFFAVRPEGSVSTLKIQRTERGDSAVYLCASSEQGGFGSPLHFGNGTRLTVT.

The V call is TRBV6-1, the J call TRBJ2-7; 7 bases match TRBD1. V lost 3 bases, J lost 6 bases, and 11 bases stayed unmatched. This CDR3 is 15 amino acids long. Germline V gene data show CDR1 as MNHNS and CDR2 as SASEGT. The CDR3 DNA is TGTGCCAGCAGTGATGAAGGACAGGTATTCTCCGAGCAGTACTTC. Residues: CASSDEGQVFSEQYF.